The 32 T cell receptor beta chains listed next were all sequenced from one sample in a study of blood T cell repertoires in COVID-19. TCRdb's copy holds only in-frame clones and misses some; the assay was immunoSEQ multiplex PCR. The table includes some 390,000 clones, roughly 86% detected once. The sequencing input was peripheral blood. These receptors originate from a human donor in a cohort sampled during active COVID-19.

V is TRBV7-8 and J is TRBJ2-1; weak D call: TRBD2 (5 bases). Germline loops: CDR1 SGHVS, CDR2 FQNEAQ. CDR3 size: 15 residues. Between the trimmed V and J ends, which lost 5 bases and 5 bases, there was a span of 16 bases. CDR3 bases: TGTGCCAGCAGCCGCCTAGCCGGGGATAACAATGAGCAGTTCTTC. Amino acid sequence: CASSRLAGDNNEQFF.

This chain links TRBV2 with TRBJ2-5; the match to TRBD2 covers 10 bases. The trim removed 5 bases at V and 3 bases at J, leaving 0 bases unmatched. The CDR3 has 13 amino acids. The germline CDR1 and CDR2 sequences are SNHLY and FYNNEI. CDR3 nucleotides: TGTGCCAGCAGTACTAGCGGGGAAGAGACCCAGTACTTC. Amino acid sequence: CASSTSGEETQYF.

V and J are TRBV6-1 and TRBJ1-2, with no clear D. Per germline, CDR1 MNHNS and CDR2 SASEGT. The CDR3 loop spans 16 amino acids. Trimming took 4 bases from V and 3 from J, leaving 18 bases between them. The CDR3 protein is CASSGHASTYHYGYTF. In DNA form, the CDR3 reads TGTGCCAGCAGTGGCCATGCTTCCACCTACCACTATGGCTACACCTTC.

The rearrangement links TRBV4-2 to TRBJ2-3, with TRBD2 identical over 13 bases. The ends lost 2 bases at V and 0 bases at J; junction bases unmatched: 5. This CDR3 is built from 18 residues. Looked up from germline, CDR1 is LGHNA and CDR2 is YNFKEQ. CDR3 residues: CASSQRLAGGPSTDTQYF. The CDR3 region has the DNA TGTGCCAGCAGCCAAAGACTAGCGGGAGGCCCGAGCACAGATACGCAGTATTTT.

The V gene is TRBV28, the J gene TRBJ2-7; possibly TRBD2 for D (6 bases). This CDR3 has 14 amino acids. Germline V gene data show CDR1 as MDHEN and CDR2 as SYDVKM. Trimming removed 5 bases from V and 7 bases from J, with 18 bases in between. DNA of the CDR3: TGTGCCAGCAGTCTTTCGACGCCCCGGGGGGAGCAGTACTTC. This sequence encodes CASSLSTPRGEQYF.

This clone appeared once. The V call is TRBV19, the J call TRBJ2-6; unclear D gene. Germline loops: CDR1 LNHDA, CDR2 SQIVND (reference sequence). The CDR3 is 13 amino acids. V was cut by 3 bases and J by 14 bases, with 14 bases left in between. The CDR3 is CASSIVPGALLTF. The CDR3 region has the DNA TGTGCCAGTAGTATCGTACCCGGAGCGCTCCTGACTTTC. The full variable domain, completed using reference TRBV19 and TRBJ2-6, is DGGITQSPKYLFRKEGQNVTLSCEQNLNHDAMYWYRQDPGQGLRLIYYSQIVNDFQKGDIAEGYSVSREKKESFPLTVTSAQKNPTAFYLCASSIVPGALLTFGAGSRLTVL.

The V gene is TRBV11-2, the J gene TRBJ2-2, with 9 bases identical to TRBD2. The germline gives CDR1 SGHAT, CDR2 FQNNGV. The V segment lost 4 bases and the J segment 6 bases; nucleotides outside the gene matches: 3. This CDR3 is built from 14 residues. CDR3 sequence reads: CASSSLAGPGELFF. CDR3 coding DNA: TGTGCCAGCAGCTCCCTAGCGGGGCCCGGGGAGCTGTTTTTT. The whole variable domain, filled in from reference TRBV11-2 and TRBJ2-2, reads EAGVAQSPRYKIIEKRQSVAFWCNPISGHATLYWYQQILGQGPKLLIQFQNNGVVDDSQLPKDRFSAERLKGVDSTLKIQPAKLEDSAVYLCASSSLAGPGELFFGEGSRLTVL.

In nucleotides, the CDR3 is TGTGCCAGCAGCCCGGACAGGGTTCAGAATCAGCCCCAGCATTTT. Translated: CASSPDRVQNQPQHF. The chain employs TRBV6-5 and TRBJ1-5, with 8 bases identical to TRBD1. V lost 6 bases and J lost 4; bases outside the gene matches: 8. The CDR3 consists of 15 residues. Germline CDR1 MNHEY, CDR2 SVGAGI.

The CDR3 spells CASSLGTDFYEQYF. The CDR3 nucleotides read TGTGCCAGCTCACTCGGGACAGACTTCTACGAGCAGTACTTC. The chain links TRBV18 to TRBJ2-7, with 7 bases aligning to TRBD1. The germline gives CDR1 KGHSH, CDR2 LQKENI. V lost 4 bases and J lost 3; bases outside the gene matches: 6. The CDR3 is 14 residues long.

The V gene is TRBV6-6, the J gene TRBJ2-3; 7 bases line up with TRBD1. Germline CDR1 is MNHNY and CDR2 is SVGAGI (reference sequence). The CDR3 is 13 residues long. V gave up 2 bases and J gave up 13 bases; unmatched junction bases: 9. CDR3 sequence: CASSYVRTGVEYF. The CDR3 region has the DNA TGTGCCAGCAGTTACGTTCGGACAGGCGTGGAGTATTTT.

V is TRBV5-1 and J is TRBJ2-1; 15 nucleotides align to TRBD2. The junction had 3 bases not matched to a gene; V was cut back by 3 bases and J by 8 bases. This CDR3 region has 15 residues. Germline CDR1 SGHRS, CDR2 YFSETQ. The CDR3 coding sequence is TGCGCCAGCAGCTCCCGGACTAGCGGGAGGGATGAGCAGTTCTTC. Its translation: CASSSRTSGRDEQFF.

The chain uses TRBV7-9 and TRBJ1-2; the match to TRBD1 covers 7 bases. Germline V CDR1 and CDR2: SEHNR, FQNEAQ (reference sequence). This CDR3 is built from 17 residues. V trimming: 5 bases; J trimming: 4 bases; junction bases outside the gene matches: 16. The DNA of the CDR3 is TGTGCCAGCAGCCCCGTTTTAGGTACAGGGGCCCTCTATGGCTACACCTTC. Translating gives CASSPVLGTGALYGYTF.

The CDR3 spells CASSPTRDTVLNTEAFF. In DNA, the CDR3 is TGCGCCAGCAGCCCGACTCGGGACACCGTCTTGAACACTGAAGCTTTCTTT. The chain couples TRBV4-1 to TRBJ1-1, with D possibly being TRBD1 (6 bases). The CDR3 contains 17 residues. Germline loops: CDR1 MGHRA, CDR2 YSYEKL. V was shortened by 4 bases and J by 0 bases, with 18 bases between the two germline ends.

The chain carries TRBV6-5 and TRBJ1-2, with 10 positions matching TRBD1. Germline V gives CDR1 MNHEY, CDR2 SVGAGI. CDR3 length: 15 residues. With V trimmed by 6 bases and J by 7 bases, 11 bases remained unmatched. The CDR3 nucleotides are TGTGCCAGCAGACCATCGACAGGGGGCACTGGTGGCTACACCTTC. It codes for CASRPSTGGTGGYTF.

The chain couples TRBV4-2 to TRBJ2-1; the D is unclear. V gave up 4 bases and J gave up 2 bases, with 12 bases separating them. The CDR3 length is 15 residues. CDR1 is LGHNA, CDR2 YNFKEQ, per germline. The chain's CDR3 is CASSLPGSPYNEQFF. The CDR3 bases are TGTGCCAGCAGCCTCCCCGGGTCCCCCTACAATGAGCAGTTCTTC.

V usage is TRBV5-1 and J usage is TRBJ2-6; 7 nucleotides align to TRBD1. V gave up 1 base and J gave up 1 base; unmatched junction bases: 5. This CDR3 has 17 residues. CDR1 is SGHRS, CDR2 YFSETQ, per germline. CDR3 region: CASSLLGGGSGANVLTF. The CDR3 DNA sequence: TGCGCCAGCAGCTTGCTAGGGGGCGGGTCTGGGGCCAACGTCCTGACTTTC. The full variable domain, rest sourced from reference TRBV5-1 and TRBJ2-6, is KAGVTQTPRYLIKTRGQQVTLSCSPISGHRSVSWYQQTPGQGLQFLFEYFSETQRNKGNFPGRFSGRQFSNSRSEMNVSTLELGDSALYLCASSLLGGGSGANVLTFGAGSRLTVL.

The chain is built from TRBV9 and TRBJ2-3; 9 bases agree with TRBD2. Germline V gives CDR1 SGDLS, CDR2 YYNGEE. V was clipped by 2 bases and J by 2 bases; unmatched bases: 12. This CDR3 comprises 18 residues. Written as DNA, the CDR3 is TGTGCCAGCAGCGTTAGCGGGAGTGGCTGGGTAGACACAGATACGCAGTATTTT. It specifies CASSVSGSGWVDTDTQYF.

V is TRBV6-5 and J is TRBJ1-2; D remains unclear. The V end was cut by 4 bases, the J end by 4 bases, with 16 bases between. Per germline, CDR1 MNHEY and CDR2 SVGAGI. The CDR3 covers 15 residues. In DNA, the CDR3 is TGTGCCAGCAGTTCGGAGTCCGGAGGGCTCTATGGCTACACCTTC. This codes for CASSSESGGLYGYTF.

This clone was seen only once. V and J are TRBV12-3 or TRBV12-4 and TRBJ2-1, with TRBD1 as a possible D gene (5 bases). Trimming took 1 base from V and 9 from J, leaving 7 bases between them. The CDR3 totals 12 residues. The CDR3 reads CASSLGGGEQFF. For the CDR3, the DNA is TGTGCCAGCAGTTTAGGGGGCGGTGAGCAGTTCTTC.

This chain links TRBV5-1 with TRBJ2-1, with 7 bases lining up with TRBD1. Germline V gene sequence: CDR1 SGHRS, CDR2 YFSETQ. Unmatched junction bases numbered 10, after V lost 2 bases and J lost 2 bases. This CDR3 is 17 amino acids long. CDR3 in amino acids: CASSFNPTGTTYNEQFF. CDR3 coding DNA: TGCGCCAGCAGCTTTAACCCGACAGGGACCACCTACAATGAGCAGTTCTTC.

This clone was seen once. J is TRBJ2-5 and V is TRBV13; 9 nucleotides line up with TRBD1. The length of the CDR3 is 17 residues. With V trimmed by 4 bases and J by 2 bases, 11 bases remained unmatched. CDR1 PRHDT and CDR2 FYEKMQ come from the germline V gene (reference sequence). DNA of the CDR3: TGTGCCAGCAGCTCAACGATGACCGGGACAGGGCAAGAGACCCAGTACTTC. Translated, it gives CASSSTMTGTGQETQYF. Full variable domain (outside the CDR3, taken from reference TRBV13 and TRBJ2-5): AAGVIQSPRHLIKEKRETATLKCYPIPRHDTVYWYQQGPGQDPQFLISFYEKMQSDKGSIPDRFSAQQFSDYHSELNMSSLELGDSALYFCASSSTMTGTGQETQYFGPGTRLLVL.

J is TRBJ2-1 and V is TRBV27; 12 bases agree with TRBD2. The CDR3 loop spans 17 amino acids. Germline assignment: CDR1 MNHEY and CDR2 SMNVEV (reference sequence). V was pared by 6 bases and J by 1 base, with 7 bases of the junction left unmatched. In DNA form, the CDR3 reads TGTGCCAGCAGGCGGACTAGCGGGACTTTATCCTACAATGAGCAGTTCTTC. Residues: CASRRTSGTLSYNEQFF.

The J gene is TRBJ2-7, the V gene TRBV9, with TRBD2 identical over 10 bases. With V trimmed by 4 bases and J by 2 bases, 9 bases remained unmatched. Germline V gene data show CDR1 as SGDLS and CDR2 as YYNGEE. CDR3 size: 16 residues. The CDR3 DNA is TGTGCCAGCAGCCCCCGAGCTAGCGGGGGCACCTACGAGCAGTACTTC. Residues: CASSPRASGGTYEQYF.

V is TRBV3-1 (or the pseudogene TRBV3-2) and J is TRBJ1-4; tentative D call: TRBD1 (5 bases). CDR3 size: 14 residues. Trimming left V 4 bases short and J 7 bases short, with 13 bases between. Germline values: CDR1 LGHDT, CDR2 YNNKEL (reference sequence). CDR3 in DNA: TGTGCCAGCAGCCGCGGGGGGTCAGGTGAAAAACTGTTTTTT. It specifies CASSRGGSGEKLFF.

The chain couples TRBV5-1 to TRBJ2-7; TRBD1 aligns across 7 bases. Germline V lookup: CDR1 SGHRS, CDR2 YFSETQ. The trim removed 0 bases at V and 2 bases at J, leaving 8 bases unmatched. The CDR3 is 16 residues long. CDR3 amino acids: CASSLEGGVRTYEQYF. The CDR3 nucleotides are TGCGCCAGCAGCTTGGAAGGGGGCGTAAGGACCTACGAGCAGTACTTC. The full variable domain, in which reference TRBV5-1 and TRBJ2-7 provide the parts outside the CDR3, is KAGVTQTPRYLIKTRGQQVTLSCSPISGHRSVSWYQQTPGQGLQFLFEYFSETQRNKGNFPGRFSGRQFSNSRSEMNVSTLELGDSALYLCASSLEGGVRTYEQYFGPGTRLTVT.

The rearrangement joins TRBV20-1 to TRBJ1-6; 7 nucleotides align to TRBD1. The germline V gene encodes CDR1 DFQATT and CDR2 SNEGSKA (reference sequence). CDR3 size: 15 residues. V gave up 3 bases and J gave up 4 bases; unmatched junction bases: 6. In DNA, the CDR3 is TGCAGTGCTAGTAAAGACAGGGCATATAATTCACCCCTCCACTTT. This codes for CSASKDRAYNSPLHF.

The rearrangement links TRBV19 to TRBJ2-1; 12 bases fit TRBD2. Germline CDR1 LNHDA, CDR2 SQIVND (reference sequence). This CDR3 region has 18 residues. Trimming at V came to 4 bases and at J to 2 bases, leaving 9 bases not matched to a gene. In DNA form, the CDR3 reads TGTGCCAGTAGTAAACGGACTAGCGGGGCTATTACCTACAATGAGCAGTTCTTC. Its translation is CASSKRTSGAITYNEQFF. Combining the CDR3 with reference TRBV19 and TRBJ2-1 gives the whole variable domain DGGITQSPKYLFRKEGQNVTLSCEQNLNHDAMYWYRQDPGQGLRLIYYSQIVNDFQKGDIAEGYSVSREKKESFPLTVTSAQKNPTAFYLCASSKRTSGAITYNEQFFGPGTRLTVL.

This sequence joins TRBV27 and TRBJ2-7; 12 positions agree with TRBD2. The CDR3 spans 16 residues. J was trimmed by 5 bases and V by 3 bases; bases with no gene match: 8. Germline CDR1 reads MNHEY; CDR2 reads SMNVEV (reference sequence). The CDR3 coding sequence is TGTGCCAGCAGTTTCGGGCCGGGACTAGCGGGTAACGAGCAGTACTTC. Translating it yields CASSFGPGLAGNEQYF.

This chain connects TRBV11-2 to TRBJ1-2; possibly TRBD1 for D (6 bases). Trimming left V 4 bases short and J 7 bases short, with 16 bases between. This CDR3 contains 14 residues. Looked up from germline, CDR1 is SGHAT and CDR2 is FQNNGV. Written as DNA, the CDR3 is TGTGCCAGCAGCTCCCTGCTCAGGGGTCCTGGCTACACCTTC. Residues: CASSSLLRGPGYTF.

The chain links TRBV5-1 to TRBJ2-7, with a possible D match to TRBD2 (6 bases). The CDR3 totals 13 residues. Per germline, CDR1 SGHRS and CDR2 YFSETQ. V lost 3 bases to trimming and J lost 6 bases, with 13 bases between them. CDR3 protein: CASSSPGVSEQYF. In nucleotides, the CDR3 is TGCGCCAGCAGCTCGCCGGGGGTGTCCGAGCAGTACTTC.

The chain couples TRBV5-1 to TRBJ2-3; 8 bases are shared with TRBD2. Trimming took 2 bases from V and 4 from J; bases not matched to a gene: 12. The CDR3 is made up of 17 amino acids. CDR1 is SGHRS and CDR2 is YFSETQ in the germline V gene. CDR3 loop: CASSFPLGDGRADTQYF. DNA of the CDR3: TGCGCCAGCAGCTTCCCTTTAGGGGACGGGAGGGCAGATACGCAGTATTTT.

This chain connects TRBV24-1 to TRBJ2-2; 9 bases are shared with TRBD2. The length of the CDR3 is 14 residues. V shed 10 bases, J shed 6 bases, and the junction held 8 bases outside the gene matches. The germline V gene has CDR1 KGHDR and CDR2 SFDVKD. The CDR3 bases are TGTGCCACGGCCGGGACTAGCCGTCCCGGGGAGCTGTTTTTT. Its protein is CATAGTSRPGELFF.